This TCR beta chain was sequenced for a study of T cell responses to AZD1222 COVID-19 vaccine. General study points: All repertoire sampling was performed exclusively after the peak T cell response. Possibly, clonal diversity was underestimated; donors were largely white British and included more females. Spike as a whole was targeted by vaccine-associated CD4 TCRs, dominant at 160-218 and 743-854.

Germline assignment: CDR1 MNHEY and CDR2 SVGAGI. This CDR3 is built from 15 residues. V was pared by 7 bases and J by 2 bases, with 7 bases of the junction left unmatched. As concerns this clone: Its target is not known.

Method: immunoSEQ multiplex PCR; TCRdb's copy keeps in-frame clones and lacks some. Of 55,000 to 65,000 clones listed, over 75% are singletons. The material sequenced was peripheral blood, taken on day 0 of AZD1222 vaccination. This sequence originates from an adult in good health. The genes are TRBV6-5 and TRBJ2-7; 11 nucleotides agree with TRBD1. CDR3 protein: CASTNEGQGAYEQYF. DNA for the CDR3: TGTGCCAGCACCAACGAGGGACAGGGGGCCTACGAGCAGTACTTC.